The 9 T cell receptor beta chains in this list originate from one sample, sequenced in a study of low-dose radiotherapy and immunotherapy resistance in tumors. cDNA synthesis used a TRAV/TRBV-specific primer set for both chains. A constant-region primer paired with the V-primer adapter amplified TCRs over approximately 18 PCR cycles. TCRdb re-called the reads with MiXCR, one entry per CDR3 protein. The sample has roughly 18,000 distinct CDR3 sequences; roughly 70% are singletons. Receptor source: a human donor with advanced metastatic prostate, ovarian, gallbladder or colorectal cancer (not recorded which). This table probably holds off-target reads from a library built for another chain.

The chain combines TRBV6-6 with TRBJ1-5; tentatively, D is TRBD1 (6 bases). V gave up 4 bases and J gave up 3 bases, with 16 bases separating them. Germline values: CDR1 MNHNY, CDR2 SVGAGI (reference sequence). CDR3 length: 16 amino acids. This CDR3 is CASSSNRVGNNQPQHF. The CDR3 DNA reads as TGTGCCAGCAGTTCCAACAGGGTGGGGAACAATCAGCCCCAGCATTTT.

The chain couples TRBV5-4 to TRBJ1-2, with unresolved D. The germline CDR1 and CDR2 sequences are SGHNT and YYREEE (reference sequence). CDR3 size: 14 residues. Between the trimmed V and J ends, which lost 2 bases and 2 bases, there was a span of 10 bases. The chain's CDR3 is CASSFGQWNYGYTF. In DNA form, the CDR3 reads TGTGCCAGCAGCTTCGGCCAGTGGAACTATGGCTACACCTTC.

V is TRBV6-8 and J is TRBJ1-1; D might be TRBD1 (6 bases). The CDR3 consists of 16 residues. Germline lookup yields CDR1 MNHGY and CDR2 SAAAGT. V gave up 0 bases and J gave up 4 bases, with 15 bases separating them. The CDR3: CASSYSRGVGGTEAFF. The CDR3 bases are TGTGCCAGCAGTTACTCGAGGGGTGTAGGGGGCACTGAAGCTTTCTTT.

The J gene is TRBJ1-1, the V gene TRBV5-1, with D perhaps matching TRBD1 (5 bases). This CDR3 has 14 amino acids. V was trimmed by 4 bases and J by 7 bases, leaving 17 bases between them. Germline assignment: CDR1 SGHRS and CDR2 YFSETQ. Here the CDR3 reads CASSPKMAGGEAFF. Written as DNA, the CDR3 is TGCGCCAGCAGCCCTAAGATGGCCGGGGGTGAAGCTTTCTTT. The full variable domain, completed using reference TRBV5-1 and TRBJ1-1, is KAGVTQTPRYLIKTRGQQVTLSCSPISGHRSVSWYQQTPGQGLQFLFEYFSETQRNKGNFPGRFSGRQFSNSRSEMNVSTLELGDSALYLCASSPKMAGGEAFFGQGTRLTVV.

This rearrangement joins TRBV6-2 or TRBV6-3 to TRBJ2-1, with D unresolved. This CDR3 spans 12 amino acids. V gave up 2 bases and J gave up 7 bases, with 6 bases separating them. The germline V gene encodes CDR1 MNHEY and CDR2 SVGEGT. CDR3: CASSYTSNEQFF. The CDR3 DNA follows: TGTGCCAGCAGTTACACGAGTAATGAGCAGTTCTTC.

This clonotype occurred once. The rearrangement links TRBV29-1 to TRBJ2-1; either TRBD1 or TRBD2 may supply D (6 bases each). CDR1 and CDR2 from the germline V gene are SQVTM and ANQGSEA. The CDR3 loop spans 11 amino acids. The CDR3 here is CRGGGIDEQFF. The CDR3 nucleotides read TGCAGGGGGGGCGGGATTGATGAGCAGTTCTTC.

This clonotype was found a few times. The chain is built from TRBV12-3 or TRBV12-4 and TRBJ2-1; D unclear. The CDR3 contains 16 residues. With 3 bases removed from V and 0 bases from J, the gap between germline ends came to 12 bases. Here the CDR3 DNA reads TGTGCCAGCAGTTTTGAGGCAGGTGTCTCCTACAATGAGCAGTTCTTC. Protein: CASSFEAGVSYNEQFF.

This chain uses TRBV6-1 with TRBJ1-1; 8 bases map to TRBD1. Trimming took 7 bases from V and 0 from J; bases not matched to a gene: 4. The CDR3 spans 14 residues. Looked up from germline, CDR1 is MNHNS and CDR2 is SASEGT. CDR3 protein: CASIPTGVNTEAFF. CDR3 DNA sequence: TGTGCCAGCATTCCGACAGGGGTGAACACTGAAGCTTTCTTT.

J is TRBJ1-4 and V is TRBV6-1; D is perhaps TRBD1 (5 bases). In germline, CDR1 is MNHNS, CDR2 SASEGT. The V end lost 10 bases, the J end lost 7 bases, and 16 bases lay between the germline ends. CDR3 size: 13 residues. The CDR3 DNA sequence: TGTGCCACTCTGGGGGGTGAAAGTGAAAAACTGTTTTTT. Encoded protein: CATLGGESEKLFF.